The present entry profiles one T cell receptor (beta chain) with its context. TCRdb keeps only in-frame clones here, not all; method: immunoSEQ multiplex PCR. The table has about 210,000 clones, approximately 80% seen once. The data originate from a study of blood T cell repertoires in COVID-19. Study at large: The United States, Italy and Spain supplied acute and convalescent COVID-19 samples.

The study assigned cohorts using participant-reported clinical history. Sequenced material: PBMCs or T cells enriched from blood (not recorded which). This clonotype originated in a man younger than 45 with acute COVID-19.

The CDR3 DNA follows: TGCGCCAGCAGCTCCCGACAGGGGGTCTCCTACGAGCAGTACTTC. Protein product: CASSSRQGVSYEQYF. The chain carries TRBV4-1 and TRBJ2-7, with 9 bases lining up with TRBD1. The germline V gene encodes CDR1 MGHRA and CDR2 YSYEKL. The trim removed 5 bases at V and 0 bases at J, leaving 5 bases unmatched. CDR3 length equals 15 residues.